A single sample gave rise to the 8 T cell receptor beta chains below, sequenced in a study of cytomegalovirus exposure and HLA in healthy donors. The PCR made use of 60 Vbeta and 13 Jbeta primers. TCRdb's table, derived via immunoSEQ multiplex PCR, lists solely in-frame clones and lacks some. The profile covers some 90,000 clones, with around four fifths appearing a single time and 4% to 5.5% taken by the ten largest. The sequenced sample was PBMCs. These receptors came from a male donor in good health and CMV-seropositive.

With respect to this clone: Germline and junction disagree at one end, which may indicate a read error. J is TRBJ1-2 and V is TRBV5-6; D is perhaps TRBD1 (5 bases). The length of the CDR3 is 12 residues. Germline loops: CDR1 SGHDT, CDR2 YYEEEE. The CDR3 bases are TGTGCCAGCACCTTGCTGAAGGGGGGCTACACCTTC. Protein sequence: CASTLLKGGYTF.

The chain employs TRBV27 and TRBJ2-1; 9 bases match TRBD1. Unmatched junction bases numbered 4, after V lost 5 bases and J lost 5 bases. Germline values: CDR1 MNHEY, CDR2 SMNVEV (reference sequence). CDR3 size: 14 residues. Here the CDR3 reads CASSAGTGNNEQFF. The CDR3 region has the DNA TGTGCCAGCAGTGCCGGGACAGGGAACAATGAGCAGTTCTTC.

This chain connects TRBV4-2 to TRBJ1-4; unclear D gene. CDR3 length: 13 amino acids. Between the trimmed V and J ends, which lost 1 base and 8 bases, there was a span of 8 bases. Germline CDR1 LGHNA, CDR2 YNFKEQ. The CDR3 DNA is TGTGCCAGCAGCCAAGCCCAGGAAGAAAAACTGTTTTTT. Residues: CASSQAQEEKLFF.

This clone was observed a few times. V and J are TRBV6-1 and TRBJ1-6, with 10 bases identical to TRBD1. The CDR3 is 15 amino acids. CDR1 MNHNS and CDR2 SASEGT come from the germline V gene. V was pared by 3 bases and J by 7 bases, with 3 bases of the junction left unmatched. The CDR3 spells CASSEETGGNSPLHF. CDR3 nucleotides: TGTGCCAGCAGTGAGGAGACAGGGGGCAATTCACCCCTCCACTTT.

This chain joins TRBV7-8 and TRBJ1-1; D remains ambiguous. Germline loops: CDR1 SGHVS, CDR2 FQNEAQ. V was trimmed by 4 bases and J by 0 bases, leaving 15 bases between them. This CDR3 has 16 residues. CDR3 sequence: CASSSVGSRMNTEAFF. The CDR3 DNA follows: TGTGCCAGCAGCTCAGTAGGTAGCCGTATGAACACTGAAGCTTTCTTT.

The CDR3 loop is CASSDGTGGGSPLHF. The DNA for the CDR3 is TGTGCCAGCAGTGACGGGACAGGGGGAGGTTCACCCCTCCACTTT. This chain joins TRBV6-4 and TRBJ1-6; TRBD1 agrees at 11 bases. CDR3 size: 15 residues. V lost 2 bases to trimming and J lost 9 bases; unmatched junction nucleotides: 3. CDR1 is MRHNA and CDR2 is SNTAGT in the germline V gene.

This rearrangement joins TRBV5-1 to TRBJ1-2, with D possibly TRBD1 on 6 matching bases. In germline, CDR1 is SGHRS, CDR2 YFSETQ. CDR3 length equals 14 residues. V dropped 4 bases and J dropped 0 bases, with 10 bases sitting between them. The CDR3 region is CASSMDSSNYGYTF. CDR3 bases: TGCGCCAGCAGCATGGACAGCTCTAACTATGGCTACACCTTC.

The V call is TRBV30, the J call TRBJ2-7; D remains ambiguous. This CDR3 has 12 residues. Trimming cost V 1 base and J 1 base, with 5 bases left between them. CDR1 is GTSNPN and CDR2 is SVGIG in the germline V gene (reference sequence). The DNA for the CDR3 is TGTGCCTGGAGTGATCGGTCCTACGAGCAGTACTTC. It encodes CAWSDRSYEQYF.